Sequencing of this T cell receptor (beta chain) was carried out in a study of beta chain features in type 1 diabetes. Study in general: There were 95 million to 110 million sorted cells examined across all samples. Findings and limits, study-wide: A greater similarity of naive, central memory and Treg TCRB repertoires was seen among patients than among healthy donors. Patients with type 1 diabetes showed fewer VDJ junction insertions and more deletions.

The CDR3 has 16 amino acids. Germline CDR1 reads LNHNV; CDR2 reads YYDKDF (reference sequence). V lost 6 bases, J lost 4 bases, and 16 bases lay in between. Expressed TCRB transcripts were sequenced because the entire RNA isolate underwent reverse transcription. Produced via immunoSEQ multiplex PCR; TCRdb's table is partial and in-frame only. The repertoire consists of almost 250,000 clones, with around an eighth occurring once and the leading ten covering about 0.026%. This clone showed up just once. Its antigen is as yet unknown. The sample carries other DNA sequences with the same CDR3. CD45RO/CCR7/CD25/CD127/CD95/CD27 staining was used to isolate CD4+ naive, central memory, regulatory and stem cell-like memory cells by sorting.

This clonotype was sampled from a woman aged 40-49 years in good health. This chain joins TRBV15 and TRBJ2-6, with a tentative D call TRBD1 (6 bases). The sample taken for sequencing was naive CD4+ T cells from blood. The CDR3 sequence: CATSRGQTSGANVLTF. The CDR3 DNA reads TGTGCCACCAGTCGGGGACAAACCTCCGGGGCCAACGTCCTGACTTTC.